This T cell receptor beta chain originates from a study of OX40 agonist ivuxolimab in advanced cancers. General study results and limits: CD8+ T cells were the subset that, on average, had more expanded clones than CD4+. Some nonresponders likewise displayed low normalized T-cell clonal expansion.

Only in-frame clones appear in the TCRdb table, and some are missing; sequencing was by immunoSEQ multiplex PCR. This sample has 65,000 to 85,000 clones; roughly 92% occur once, and the top ten carry about 0.61%. The CDR3 runs to 12 residues. Per germline, CDR1 LNHDA and CDR2 SQIVND (reference sequence). Trimming removed 0 bases from V and 9 bases from J, with 6 bases in between. As regards this clone: The antigen is undetermined.

V is TRBV19 and J is TRBJ2-1; D possibly corresponds to TRBD2 (6 bases). This receptor was identified in an adult with an advanced solid tumor such as melanoma, head and neck, liver or kidney cancer. The sequencing here drew on CD4+ or CD8+ T cells sorted from blood, taken in a trial of the OX40 agonist ivuxolimab. The CDR3 bases are TGTGCCAGTAGTATAGACGGGGGTGAGCAGTTCTTC. Its translation: CASSIDGGEQFF.